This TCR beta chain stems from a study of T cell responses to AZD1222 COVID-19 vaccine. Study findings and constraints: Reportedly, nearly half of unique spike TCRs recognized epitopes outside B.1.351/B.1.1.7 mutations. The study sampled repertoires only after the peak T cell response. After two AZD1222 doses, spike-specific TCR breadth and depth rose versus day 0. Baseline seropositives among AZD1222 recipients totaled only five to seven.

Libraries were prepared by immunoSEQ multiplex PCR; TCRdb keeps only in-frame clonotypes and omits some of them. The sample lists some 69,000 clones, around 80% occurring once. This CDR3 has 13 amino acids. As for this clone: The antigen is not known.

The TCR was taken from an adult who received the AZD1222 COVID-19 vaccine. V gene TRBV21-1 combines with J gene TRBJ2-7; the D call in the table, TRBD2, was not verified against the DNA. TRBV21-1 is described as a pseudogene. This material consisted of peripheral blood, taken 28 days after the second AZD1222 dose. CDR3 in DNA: TGTGCCAGCAGCACCGGGAACTCCTACGAGCAGTACTTC. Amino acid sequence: CASSTGNSYEQYF.